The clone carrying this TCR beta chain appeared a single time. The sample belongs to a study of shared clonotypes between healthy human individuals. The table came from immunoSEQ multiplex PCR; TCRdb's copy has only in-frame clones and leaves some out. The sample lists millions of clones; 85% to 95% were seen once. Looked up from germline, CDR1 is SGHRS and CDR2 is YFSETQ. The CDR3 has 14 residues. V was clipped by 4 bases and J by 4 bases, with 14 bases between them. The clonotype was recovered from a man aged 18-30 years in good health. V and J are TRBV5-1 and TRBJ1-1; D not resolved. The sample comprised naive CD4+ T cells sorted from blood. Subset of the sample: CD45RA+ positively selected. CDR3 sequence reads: CASSLEALGTEAFF. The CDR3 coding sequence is TGCGCCAGCAGCCTCGAAGCCCTGGGCACTGAAGCTTTCTTT.